This T cell receptor beta chain originates from a study of T cells in Graves' hyperthyroidism and ophthalmopathy. Amplified TCR beta CDR3 regions came from RNA transcripts. A set of HTBI primers served as the primers for a first-round RT-PCR of the TCR CDR3. In TCRdb, the multiplex PCR reads were re-called with MiXCR into one record per CDR3 protein. Of about 200,000 distinct CDR3 sequences in the sample, 18% were seen once. V lost 6 bases, J lost 5 bases, and 8 bases stayed unmatched. This CDR3 spans 15 amino acids. Per the germline V gene, CDR1 is SGHVS and CDR2 is FNYEAQ. The V and J genes are TRBV7-6 and TRBJ2-7; TRBD2 aligns across 12 bases. The source material was blood. This clonotype was sampled from a man in his forties or fifties with Graves' hyperthyroidism. The CDR3 DNA follows: TGTGCCAGCAGTCGACTAGCGGGGGCGTACGACGAGCAGTACTTC. Translated: CASSRLAGAYDEQYF.